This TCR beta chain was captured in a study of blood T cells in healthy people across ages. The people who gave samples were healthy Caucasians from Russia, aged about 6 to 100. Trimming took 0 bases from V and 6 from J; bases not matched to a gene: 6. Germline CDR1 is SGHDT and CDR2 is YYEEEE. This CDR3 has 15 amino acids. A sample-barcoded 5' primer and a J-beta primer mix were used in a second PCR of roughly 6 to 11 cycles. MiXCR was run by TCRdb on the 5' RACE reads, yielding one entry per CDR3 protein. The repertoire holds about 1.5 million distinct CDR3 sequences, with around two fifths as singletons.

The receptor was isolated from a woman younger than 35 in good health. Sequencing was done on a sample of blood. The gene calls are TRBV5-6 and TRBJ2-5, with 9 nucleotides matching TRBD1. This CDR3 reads CASSLGGTGPKTQYF. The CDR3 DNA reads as TGTGCCAGCAGCTTGGGCGGGACAGGGCCCAAGACCCAGTACTTC.